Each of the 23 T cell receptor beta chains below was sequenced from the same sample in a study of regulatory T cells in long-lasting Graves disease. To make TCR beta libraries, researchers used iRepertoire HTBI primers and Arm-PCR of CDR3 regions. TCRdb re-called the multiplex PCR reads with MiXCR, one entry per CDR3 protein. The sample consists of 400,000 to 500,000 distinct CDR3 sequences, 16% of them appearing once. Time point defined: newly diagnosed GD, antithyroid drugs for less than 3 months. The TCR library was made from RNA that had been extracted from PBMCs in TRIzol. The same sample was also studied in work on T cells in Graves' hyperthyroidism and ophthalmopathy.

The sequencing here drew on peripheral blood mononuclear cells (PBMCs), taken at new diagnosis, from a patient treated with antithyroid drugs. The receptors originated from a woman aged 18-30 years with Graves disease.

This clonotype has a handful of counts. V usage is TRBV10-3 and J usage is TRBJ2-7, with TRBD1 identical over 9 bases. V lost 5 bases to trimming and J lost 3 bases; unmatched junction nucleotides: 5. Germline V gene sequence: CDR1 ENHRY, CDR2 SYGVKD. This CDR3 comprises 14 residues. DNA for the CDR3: TGTGCCATCAGTCGGACAGGGGAAGGCTACGAGCAGTACTTC. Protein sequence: CAISRTGEGYEQYF.

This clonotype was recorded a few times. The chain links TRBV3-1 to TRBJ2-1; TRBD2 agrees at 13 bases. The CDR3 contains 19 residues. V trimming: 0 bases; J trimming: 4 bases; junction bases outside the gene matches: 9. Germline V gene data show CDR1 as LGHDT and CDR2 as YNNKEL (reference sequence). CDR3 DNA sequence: TGTGCCAGCAGCCAAGAAGGGACTAGCGGGATATTGGGATACAATGAGCAGTTCTTC. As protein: CASSQEGTSGILGYNEQFF.

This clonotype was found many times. The CDR3 is CASTLGPTGESEQYF. DNA of the CDR3: TGTGCCAGCACCCTCGGGCCTACGGGGGAGTCCGAGCAGTACTTC. This chain joins TRBV27 and TRBJ2-7, with TRBD2 as a possible D gene (6 bases). The V end lost 7 bases, the J end lost 6 bases, and 22 bases lay between the germline ends. This CDR3 is 15 amino acids long. Germline V lookup: CDR1 MNHEY, CDR2 SMNVEV (reference sequence).

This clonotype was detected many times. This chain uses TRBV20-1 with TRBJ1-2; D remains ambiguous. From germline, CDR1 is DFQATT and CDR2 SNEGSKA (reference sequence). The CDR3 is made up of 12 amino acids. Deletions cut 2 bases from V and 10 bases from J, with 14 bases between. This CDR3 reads CSARQPEGFYTF. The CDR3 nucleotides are TGCAGTGCTAGACAGCCGGAAGGTTTCTACACCTTC.

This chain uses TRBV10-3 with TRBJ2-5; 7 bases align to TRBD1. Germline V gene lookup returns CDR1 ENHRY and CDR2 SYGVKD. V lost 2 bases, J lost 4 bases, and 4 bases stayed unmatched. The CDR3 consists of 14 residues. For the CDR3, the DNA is TGTGCCATCAGTGAGCCCAGACAGGGAGAGACCCAGTACTTC. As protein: CAISEPRQGETQYF.

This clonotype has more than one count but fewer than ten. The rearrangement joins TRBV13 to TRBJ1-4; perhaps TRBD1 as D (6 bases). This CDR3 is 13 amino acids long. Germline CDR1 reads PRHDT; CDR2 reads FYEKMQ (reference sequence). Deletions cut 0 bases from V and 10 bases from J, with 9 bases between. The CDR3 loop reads CASSLGGAAKLFF. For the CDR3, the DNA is TGTGCCAGCAGCTTAGGGGGGGCGGCAAAACTGTTTTTT.

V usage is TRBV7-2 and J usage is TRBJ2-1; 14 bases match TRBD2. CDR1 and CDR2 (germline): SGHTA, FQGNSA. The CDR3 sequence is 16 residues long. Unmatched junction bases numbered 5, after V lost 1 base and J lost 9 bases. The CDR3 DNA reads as TGTGCCAGCAGCTTAGTTGGGACTAGCGGGAGTGGTGAGCAGTTCTTC. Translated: CASSLVGTSGSGEQFF.

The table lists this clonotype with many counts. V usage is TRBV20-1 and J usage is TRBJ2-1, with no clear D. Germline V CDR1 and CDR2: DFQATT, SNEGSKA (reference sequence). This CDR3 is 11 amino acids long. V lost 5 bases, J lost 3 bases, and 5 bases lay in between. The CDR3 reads CSAWDYNEQFF. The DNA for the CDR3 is TGCAGTGCTTGGGACTACAATGAGCAGTTCTTC.

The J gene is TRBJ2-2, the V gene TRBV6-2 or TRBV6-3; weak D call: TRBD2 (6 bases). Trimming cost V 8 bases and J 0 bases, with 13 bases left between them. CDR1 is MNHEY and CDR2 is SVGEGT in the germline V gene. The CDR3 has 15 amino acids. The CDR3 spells CASGLQDPNTGELFF. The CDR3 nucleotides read TGTGCCAGCGGACTACAGGACCCGAACACCGGGGAGCTGTTTTTT.

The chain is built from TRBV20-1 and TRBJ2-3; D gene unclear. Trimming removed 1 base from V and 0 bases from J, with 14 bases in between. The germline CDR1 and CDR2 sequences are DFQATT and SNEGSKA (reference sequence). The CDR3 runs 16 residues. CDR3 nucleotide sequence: TGCAGTGCTAGAGCTCTGGTGGAGACGAGCACAGATACGCAGTATTTT. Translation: CSARALVETSTDTQYF.

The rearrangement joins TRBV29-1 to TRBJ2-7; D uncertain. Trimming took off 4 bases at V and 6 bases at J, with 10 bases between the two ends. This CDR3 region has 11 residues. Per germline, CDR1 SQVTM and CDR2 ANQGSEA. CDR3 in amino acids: CSVGALSEQYF. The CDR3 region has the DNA TGCAGCGTTGGTGCCCTTTCCGAGCAGTACTTC.

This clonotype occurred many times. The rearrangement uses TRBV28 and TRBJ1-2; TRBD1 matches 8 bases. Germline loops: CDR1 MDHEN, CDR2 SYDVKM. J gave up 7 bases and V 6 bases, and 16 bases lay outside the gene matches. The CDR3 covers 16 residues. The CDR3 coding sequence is TGTGCCAGCAGCCGCCGACAGGGGATTCGTTCATTTGGCTACACCTTC. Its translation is CASSRRQGIRSFGYTF.

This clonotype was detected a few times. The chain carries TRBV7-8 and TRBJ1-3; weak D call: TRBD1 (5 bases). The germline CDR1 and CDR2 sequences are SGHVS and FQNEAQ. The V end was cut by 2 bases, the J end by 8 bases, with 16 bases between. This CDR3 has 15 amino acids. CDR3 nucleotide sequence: TGTGCCAGCAGCTTATACCTGGGGCGTGGGGACACCATATATTTT. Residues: CASSLYLGRGDTIYF.

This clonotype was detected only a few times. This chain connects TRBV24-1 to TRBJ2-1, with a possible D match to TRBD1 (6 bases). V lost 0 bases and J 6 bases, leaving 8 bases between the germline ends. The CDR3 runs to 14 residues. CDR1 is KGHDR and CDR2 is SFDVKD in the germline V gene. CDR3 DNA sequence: TGTGCCACCAGTGATTTGCAACAGGGCAATGAGCAGTTCTTC. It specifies CATSDLQQGNEQFF.

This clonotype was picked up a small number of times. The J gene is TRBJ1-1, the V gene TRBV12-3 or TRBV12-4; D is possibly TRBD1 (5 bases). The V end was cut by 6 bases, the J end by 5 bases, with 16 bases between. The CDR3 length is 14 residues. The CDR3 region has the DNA TGTGCCAGCAGACGGGACCTTCCTGGGACTGAAGCTTTCTTT. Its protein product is CASRRDLPGTEAFF.

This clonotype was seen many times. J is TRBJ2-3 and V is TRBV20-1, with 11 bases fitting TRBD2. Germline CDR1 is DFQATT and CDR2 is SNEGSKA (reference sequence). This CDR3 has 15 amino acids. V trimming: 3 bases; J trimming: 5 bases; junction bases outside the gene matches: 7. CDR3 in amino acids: CSASPPSGRKDTQYF. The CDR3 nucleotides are TGCAGTGCTAGCCCGCCTAGCGGGAGGAAAGATACGCAGTATTTT.

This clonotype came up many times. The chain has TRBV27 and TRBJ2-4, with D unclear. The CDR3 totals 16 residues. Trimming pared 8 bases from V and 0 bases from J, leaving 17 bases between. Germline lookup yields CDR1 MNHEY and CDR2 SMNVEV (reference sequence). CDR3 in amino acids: CASRWGDRLAKNIQYF. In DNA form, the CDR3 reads TGTGCCAGCCGGTGGGGTGATCGGCTAGCCAAAAACATTCAGTACTTC.

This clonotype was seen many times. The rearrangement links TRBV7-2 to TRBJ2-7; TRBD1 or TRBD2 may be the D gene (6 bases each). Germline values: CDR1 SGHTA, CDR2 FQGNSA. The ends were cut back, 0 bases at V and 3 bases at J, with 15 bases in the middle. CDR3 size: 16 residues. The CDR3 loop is CASSLAAGQPDYEQYF. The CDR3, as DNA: TGTGCCAGCAGCTTAGCTGCGGGACAACCGGACTACGAGCAGTACTTC.

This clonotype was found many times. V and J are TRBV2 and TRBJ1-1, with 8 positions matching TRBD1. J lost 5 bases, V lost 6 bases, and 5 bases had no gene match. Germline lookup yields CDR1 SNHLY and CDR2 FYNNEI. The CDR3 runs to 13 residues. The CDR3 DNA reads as TGTGCCAGCAGCCAGGGGGCTAGGACTGAAGCTTTCTTT. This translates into CASSQGARTEAFF.

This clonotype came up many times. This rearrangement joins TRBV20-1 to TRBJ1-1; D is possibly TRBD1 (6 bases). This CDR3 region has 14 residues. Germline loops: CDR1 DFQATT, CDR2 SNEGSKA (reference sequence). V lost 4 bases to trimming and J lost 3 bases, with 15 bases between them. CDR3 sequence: CSAIRGARDTEAFF. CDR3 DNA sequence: TGCAGTGCTATTCGGGGGGCTAGGGACACTGAAGCTTTCTTT.

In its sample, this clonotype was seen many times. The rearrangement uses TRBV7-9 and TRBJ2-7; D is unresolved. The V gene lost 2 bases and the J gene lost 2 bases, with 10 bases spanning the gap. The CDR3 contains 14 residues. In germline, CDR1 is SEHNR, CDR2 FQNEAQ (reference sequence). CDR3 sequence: CASSLPRNPYEQYF. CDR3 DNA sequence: TGTGCCAGCAGCTTACCGAGGAACCCCTACGAGCAGTACTTC.

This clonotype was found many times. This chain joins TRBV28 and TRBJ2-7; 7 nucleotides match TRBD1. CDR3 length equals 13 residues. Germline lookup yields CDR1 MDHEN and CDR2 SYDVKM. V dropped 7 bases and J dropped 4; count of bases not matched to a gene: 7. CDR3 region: CASTRTGLYEQYF. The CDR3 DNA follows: TGTGCCAGCACCCGGACAGGCCTTTACGAGCAGTACTTC.

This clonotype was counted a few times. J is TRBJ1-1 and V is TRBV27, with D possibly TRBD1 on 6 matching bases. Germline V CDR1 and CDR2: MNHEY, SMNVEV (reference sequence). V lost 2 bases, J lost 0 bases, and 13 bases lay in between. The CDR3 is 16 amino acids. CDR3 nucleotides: TGTGCCAGCAGTTTACGGCAGGGGCCCATGAACACTGAAGCTTTCTTT. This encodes CASSLRQGPMNTEAFF.